A single sample gave rise to the 26 T cell receptor beta chains below, sequenced in a study of regulatory T cells in long-lasting Graves disease. The TCR beta library used iRepertoire HTBI primers with Arm-PCR amplification of CDR3. TCRdb redid the calling of the multiplex PCR reads with MiXCR, one entry per CDR3 protein. The sample contains a few hundred thousand distinct CDR3 sequences, around 23% of which appear only once. Sample time point: persistent/refractory GD, antithyroid drugs over 5 years with positive TRAb. Scientists built the TCR library using RNA that was extracted from PBMCs. The material was peripheral blood mononuclear cells (PBMCs), obtained when the disease was refractory, from a patient treated with antithyroid drugs. These receptors were taken from a woman between 35 and 50 years old with Graves disease.

At least ten counts were recorded for this clonotype. This rearrangement joins TRBV20-1 to TRBJ2-7; D is possibly TRBD1 (5 bases). The CDR3 is 13 residues long. Trimming shortened V by 6 bases and J by 3 bases, and 15 bases separated the two germline ends. Germline CDR1 DFQATT, CDR2 SNEGSKA (reference sequence). The CDR3 loop is CSANPGASYEQYF. Here the CDR3 DNA reads TGCAGTGCCAACCCTGGGGCTAGCTACGAGCAGTACTTC.

This clonotype was detected a few times. The V and J genes are TRBV12-3 or TRBV12-4 and TRBJ1-4, with D possibly matching TRBD1 (5 bases). V was clipped by 3 bases and J by 7 bases, with 9 bases between them. The CDR3 consists of 13 residues. The CDR3 sequence: CASSFLTAEKLFF. The CDR3 DNA reads as TGTGCCAGCAGTTTTTTGACAGCTGAAAAACTGTTTTTT.

Notes on this clonotype: A much larger clone differs from this one at a single base, so this may be a read error. The chain links TRBV20-1 to TRBJ1-4; no reliable D call. There are 14 residues in the CDR3. The V end lost 2 bases, the J end lost 1 base, and 8 bases lay between the germline ends. CDR1 is DFQATT and CDR2 is SNEGSKA in the germline V gene (reference sequence). The CDR3 coding sequence is TGCAGTGCTAGAAAGGAAGGAACTAATGAAAAACTGTTTTTT. Translation: CSARKEGTNEKLFF.

The chain uses TRBV28 and TRBJ1-3; no firm D call. Germline V gene sequence: CDR1 MDHEN, CDR2 SYDVKM. The CDR3 is 12 amino acids. V was trimmed by 1 base and J by 13 bases, leaving 11 bases between them. This CDR3 is CASSLFGNLIYF. CDR3 nucleotides: TGTGCCAGCAGTTTATTTGGAAACCTAATATATTTT.

The sample holds many counts of this clonotype. The DNA for the CDR3 is TGTGCCAGCAGTTTTATGGACAGCAAGTACCAAGAGACCCAGTACTTC. This sequence encodes CASSFMDSKYQETQYF. The V call is TRBV28, the J call TRBJ2-5, with D perhaps matching TRBD1 (6 bases). Germline CDR1 MDHEN, CDR2 SYDVKM. This CDR3 is built from 16 residues. Trimming took off 3 bases at V and 0 bases at J, with 14 bases between the two ends. Looking up the rest from reference TRBV28 and TRBJ2-5 gives the full variable domain: DVKVTQSSRYLVKRTGEKVFLECVQDMDHENMFWYRQDPGLGLRLIYFSYDVKMKEKGDIPEGYSVSREKKERFSLILESASTNQTSMYLCASSFMDSKYQETQYFGPGTRLLVL.

This clonotype was seen repeatedly, ten times or more. V and J are TRBV24-1 and TRBJ2-5; D is possibly TRBD1 (7 bases). The germline gives CDR1 KGHDR, CDR2 SFDVKD. With 5 bases removed from V and 3 bases from J, the gap between germline ends came to 15 bases. This CDR3 has 15 residues. DNA of the CDR3: TGTGCCACCAGTGTCGGAGGAGGGGGCAAAGAGACCCAGTACTTC. Protein: CATSVGGGGKETQYF.

This clonotype was recorded at least ten times. This rearrangement joins TRBV10-3 to TRBJ2-5; TRBD1 is a possible D gene (6 bases). CDR1 is ENHRY, CDR2 SYGVKD, per germline. With 7 bases removed from V and 4 bases from J, the gap between germline ends came to 13 bases. CDR3 length: 13 amino acids. The chain's CDR3 is CAIKGGWRETQYF. The CDR3 nucleotides read TGTGCCATCAAAGGGGGATGGAGAGAGACCCAGTACTTC.

This clonotype was counted ten times or more. The junction departs from the called germline gene at one end, perhaps through a read error. V is TRBV6-5 and J is TRBJ2-7; D is ambiguous. From germline, CDR1 is MNHEY and CDR2 SVGAGI. The length of the CDR3 is 14 residues. CDR3 amino acids: CASSYSRTSHEQYF. The CDR3 DNA follows: TGTGCCAGCAGTTACTCGCGGACCTCCCACGAGCAGTACTTC.

This clonotype was counted at least ten times. The chain combines TRBV10-3 with TRBJ1-5, with D uncertain. V lost 3 bases, J lost 7 bases, and 22 bases lay in between. The CDR3 has 17 residues. Germline-derived CDR1 and CDR2 are ENHRY and SYGVKD. This chain's CDR3 is CAISDHREEGIGQPQHF. CDR3 coding DNA: TGTGCCATCAGTGACCACCGTGAGGAAGGGATCGGGCAGCCCCAGCATTTT.

The rearrangement links TRBV11-2 to TRBJ1-2; D perhaps matches TRBD1 (6 bases). The CDR3 covers 15 residues. CDR1 and CDR2 from the germline V gene are SGHAT and FQNNGV. V lost 1 base, J lost 3 bases, and 12 bases lay in between. CDR3 loop: CASSLGGQKYYGYTF. The CDR3 bases are TGTGCCAGCAGCTTAGGGGGGCAAAAATACTATGGCTACACCTTC.

The V and J genes are TRBV20-1 and TRBJ2-3; D unresolved. This CDR3 contains 9 residues. Germline V CDR1 and CDR2: DFQATT, SNEGSKA (reference sequence). V was pared by 7 bases and J by 4 bases, with 3 bases between. The CDR3 DNA is TGCAGTGATTCAGATACGCAGTATTTT. This encodes CSDSDTQYF.

The table lists this clonotype with a count of one. V and J are TRBV2 and TRBJ2-3; 11 nucleotides agree with TRBD2. V was clipped by 8 bases and J by 2 bases; unmatched bases: 9. The CDR3 has 16 amino acids. Germline V gene data show CDR1 as SNHLY and CDR2 as FYNNEI. CDR3 residues: CASSFRLAGFTDTQYF. Written as DNA, the CDR3 is TGTGCCAGCTCTTTCAGACTAGCGGGATTCACAGATACGCAGTATTTT.

This clonotype was found many times. The chain carries TRBV28 and TRBJ1-2; perhaps TRBD1 as D (5 bases). The CDR3 covers 15 residues. V was clipped by 5 bases and J by 5 bases, with 18 bases between them. From germline, CDR1 is MDHEN and CDR2 SYDVKM. For the CDR3, the DNA is TGTGCCAGCAGTCTCTCCTCTCGGGCAGGGTATGGCTACACCTTC. It yields the protein CASSLSSRAGYGYTF.

This clonotype showed up just a few times. This chain connects TRBV27 to TRBJ2-7, with D possibly TRBD1 on 6 matching bases. Looked up from germline, CDR1 is MNHEY and CDR2 is SMNVEV (reference sequence). The ends were cut back, 4 bases at V and 0 bases at J, with 13 bases in the middle. The CDR3 has 15 amino acids. The CDR3 loop reads CASSSSGTHSYEQYF. The CDR3 nucleotides are TGTGCCAGCAGTTCATCCGGGACACACTCCTACGAGCAGTACTTC.

This clonotype was observed a handful of times. CDR3 sequence reads: CASSLELGGSYEQYF. The DNA for the CDR3 is TGCGCCAGCAGCTTGGAGTTGGGGGGGTCCTACGAGCAGTACTTC. V gene TRBV5-1 combines with J gene TRBJ2-7, with 7 bases matching TRBD2. Looked up from germline, CDR1 is SGHRS and CDR2 is YFSETQ. There are 15 residues in the CDR3. Trimming removed 0 bases from V and 1 base from J; junction bases left unmatched: 4.

This clonotype came up a few times. The V gene is TRBV10-2, the J gene TRBJ1-1; no definite D call. Trimming stripped 3 bases from V and 1 base from J, with 6 bases between. This CDR3 region has 13 residues. Germline lookup yields CDR1 WSHSY and CDR2 SAAADI. In nucleotides, the CDR3 is TGCGCCAGCAGTGACAATTCGAACACTGAAGCTTTCTTT. Translation: CASSDNSNTEAFF.

The chain combines TRBV6-1 with TRBJ2-7; 12 bases match TRBD2. Unmatched junction bases numbered 7, after V lost 3 bases and J lost 1 base. This CDR3 region has 17 residues. Germline assignment: CDR1 MNHNS and CDR2 SASEGT. CDR3 in DNA: TGTGCCAGCAGTGACCGACTAGCGGGAGCACTATCCTACGAGCAGTACTTC. It codes for CASSDRLAGALSYEQYF.

This clonotype was counted a few times. The chain combines TRBV5-1 with TRBJ2-7; no firm D call. V lost 0 bases and J lost 3, with 10 bases in between. The CDR3 length is 14 residues. Germline V lookup: CDR1 SGHRS, CDR2 YFSETQ. CDR3 in amino acids: CASSLDGFYYEQYF. The CDR3 DNA sequence: TGCGCCAGCAGCTTGGATGGATTCTACTACGAGCAGTACTTC.

The chain links TRBV5-6 to TRBJ2-5; D call uncertain. V lost 1 base to trimming and J lost 5 bases, with 9 bases between them. CDR1 is SGHDT, CDR2 YYEEEE, per germline. CDR3 length: 13 residues. The CDR3 reads CASSLNRRETQYF. DNA of the CDR3: TGTGCCAGCAGCTTGAACCGTCGGGAGACCCAGTACTTC.

Worth noting for this clonotype: A far larger clone is just one base off, so this is likely a read error. The chain joins TRBV6-1 to TRBJ1-2, with D tentatively TRBD1 (5 bases). V dropped 3 bases and J dropped 4 bases, with 15 bases sitting between them. The germline V gene has CDR1 MNHNS and CDR2 SASEGT. This CDR3 comprises 15 residues. The CDR3 is CASSESDRLSYGYTF. The CDR3 bases are TGTGCCAGCAGTGAGTCCGACAGACTTAGCTATGGCTACACCTTC.

Details on this clonotype: Just one base apart from a much larger clone, this may be a read error. V and J are TRBV28 and TRBJ2-5, with D perhaps TRBD1 or TRBD2 (5 bases each). This CDR3 is built from 16 residues. Germline V gives CDR1 MDHEN, CDR2 SYDVKM. Trimming removed 6 bases from V and 9 bases from J, with 26 bases in between. The CDR3 region has the DNA TGTGCCAGCAGCCTGATTTGGACATGGCATTTGGAGGCCCAGTACTTC. It yields the protein CASSLIWTWHLEAQYF.

This clonotype was recorded a few times. This rearrangement joins TRBV20-1 to TRBJ1-5; D is possibly TRBD1 (6 bases). The length of the CDR3 is 14 residues. With 3 bases removed from V and 5 bases from J, the gap between germline ends came to 14 bases. The V gene's germline CDR1 is DFQATT and CDR2 SNEGSKA (reference sequence). The DNA for the CDR3 is TGCAGTGCTAGGCGGCCCGCAGGGGATCAGCCCCAGCATTTT. It specifies CSARRPAGDQPQHF.

This clonotype was observed a handful of times. This chain joins TRBV29-1 and TRBJ2-7; 8 nucleotides align to TRBD2. CDR1 is SQVTM, CDR2 ANQGSEA, per germline. The CDR3 is 15 amino acids. J gave up 6 bases and V 0 bases, and 10 bases lay outside the gene matches. The CDR3 bases are TGCAGCGTTGAAGACTATTGGGGGAGCGGGGGCGAGCAGTACTTC. This codes for CSVEDYWGSGGEQYF.

This clonotype was detected only a few times. The chain couples TRBV28 to TRBJ2-5; tentative D call: TRBD2 (6 bases). CDR3 length: 16 amino acids. V was cut by 4 bases and J by 5 bases, with 20 bases left in between. CDR1 and CDR2 from the germline V gene are MDHEN and SYDVKM. CDR3 in DNA: TGTGCCAGCAGTTCCCCCTATCGGGAGAGGGTGGAGACCCAGTACTTC. As protein: CASSSPYRERVETQYF.

This clonotype was counted many times. The chain uses TRBV6-5 and TRBJ1-5, with a tentative D call TRBD1 (5 bases). CDR1 is MNHEY and CDR2 is SVGAGI in the germline V gene. The V gene lost 4 bases and the J gene lost 5 bases, with 9 bases spanning the gap. The CDR3 totals 13 residues. CDR3 in amino acids: CASSSDSHQPQHF. The CDR3 DNA follows: TGTGCCAGCAGTTCCGACAGTCATCAGCCCCAGCATTTT.

This clonotype was detected only a few times. The chain is built from TRBV20-1 and TRBJ2-7; D is unresolved. With 6 bases removed from V and 2 bases from J, the gap between germline ends came to 14 bases. CDR3 length equals 13 residues. Per the germline V gene, CDR1 is DFQATT and CDR2 is SNEGSKA (reference sequence). This CDR3 reads CSAKEHGTYEQYF. CDR3 DNA sequence: TGCAGTGCCAAGGAGCACGGAACCTACGAGCAGTACTTC.